This passage covers 10 T cell receptor beta chains from one sample sequenced in a study of cytomegalovirus exposure and HLA in healthy donors. The PCR contained 60 Vbeta and 13 Jbeta primers. The protocol was immunoSEQ multiplex PCR, while the TCRdb copy is restricted to in-frame clones and leaves out a portion. The data show 150,000 or so clones, around 75% seen once. Material: PBMCs. All receptors derive from a female donor in good health and CMV-seronegative.

This clone has only a few counts. The J gene is TRBJ2-7, the V gene TRBV6-6; 7 bases agree with TRBD1. The CDR3 totals 14 residues. Per the germline V gene, CDR1 is MNHNY and CDR2 is SVGAGI (reference sequence). The trim removed 8 bases at V and 4 bases at J, leaving 11 bases unmatched. The DNA for the CDR3 is TGTGCCAGCGAAGGGGGCTCTTCTGCGTACGAGCAGTACTTC. The encoded protein is CASEGGSSAYEQYF.

The V and J genes are TRBV5-1 and TRBJ2-1, with TRBD1 matching over 7 bases. Germline CDR1 is SGHRS and CDR2 is YFSETQ. The CDR3 extends over 14 amino acids. V gave up 5 bases and J gave up 3 bases; unmatched junction bases: 5. The CDR3 here is CASRIGGVYNEQFF. The CDR3 DNA sequence: TGCGCCAGCAGGATAGGGGGCGTCTACAATGAGCAGTTCTTC.

The chain is built from TRBV6-5 and TRBJ2-7; tentative D call: TRBD1 (7 bases). V was trimmed by 6 bases and J by 2 bases, leaving 17 bases between them. Germline V lookup: CDR1 MNHEY, CDR2 SVGAGI. The CDR3 sequence is 15 residues long. CDR3 nucleotide sequence: TGTGCCAGCAGCTCGAGGGGGCGGGGCGCCTACGAGCAGTACTTC. Its translation is CASSSRGRGAYEQYF.

V is TRBV11-2 and J is TRBJ1-4; D is ambiguous. Germline CDR1 and CDR2: SGHAT and FQNNGV. The CDR3 length is 15 residues. Trimming left V 0 bases short and J 3 bases short, with 8 bases between. CDR3 loop: CASSLELAANEKLFF. Written as DNA, the CDR3 is TGTGCCAGCAGCTTAGAACTGGCGGCTAATGAAAAACTGTTTTTT.

There are a few counts of this clone. The chain's CDR3 is CSVLQGGPSGANVLTF. The CDR3 DNA sequence: TGCAGCGTTTTACAGGGGGGGCCCTCTGGGGCCAACGTCCTGACTTTC. This chain joins TRBV29-1 and TRBJ2-6, with D maybe TRBD1 (8 bases). This CDR3 spans 16 amino acids. Deletions cut 5 bases from V and 0 bases from J, with 14 bases between. Germline values: CDR1 SQVTM, CDR2 ANQGSEA. The whole variable domain, filled in from reference TRBV29-1 and TRBJ2-6, reads SAVISQKPSRDICQRGTSLTIQCQVDSQVTMMFWYRQQPGQSLTLIATANQGSEATYESGFVIDKFPISRPNLTFSTLTVSNMSPEDSSIYLCSVLQGGPSGANVLTFGAGSRLTVL.

In its sample, this clone was seen once. The chain links TRBV27 to TRBJ2-2, with a weak D call TRBD2 (6 bases). Germline values: CDR1 MNHEY, CDR2 SMNVEV (reference sequence). This CDR3 is 15 amino acids long. With 7 bases removed from V and 5 bases from J, the gap between germline ends came to 17 bases. The CDR3 DNA follows: TGTGCCAGCACCGTGAGGGGAGGCGGGACCGGGGAGCTGTTTTTT. The encoded protein is CASTVRGGGTGELFF.

V is TRBV5-1 and J is TRBJ2-3, with TRBD1 matching 8 bases. Trimming at V came to 4 bases and at J to 1 base, leaving 11 bases not matched to a gene. The germline V gene has CDR1 SGHRS and CDR2 YFSETQ. There are 17 residues in the CDR3. CDR3 in DNA: TGCGCCAGCAGCCGCCTAACGACAGGGGAGGGCACAGATACGCAGTATTTT. This translates into CASSRLTTGEGTDTQYF.

Note on this clone: Germline and junction disagree at one end, which may indicate a read error. The chain has TRBV4-1 and TRBJ1-2; 9 positions agree with TRBD1. The CDR3 loop spans 16 amino acids. Germline values: CDR1 MGHRA, CDR2 YSYEKL. This CDR3 is CTSSQTWTGEGYGYTF. CDR3 bases: TGCACCAGCAGCCAAACCTGGACAGGGGAAGGCTATGGCTACACCTTC.

This clone was detected once. This chain joins TRBV11-2 and TRBJ2-2, with 8 bases that match TRBD2. J was trimmed by 9 bases and V by 5 bases; bases with no gene match: 5. The CDR3 is 13 residues long. Germline assignment: CDR1 SGHAT and CDR2 FQNNGV. The CDR3 protein is CASSAPGGRELFF. CDR3 DNA: TGTGCCAGCAGCGCTCCGGGGGGGCGGGAGCTGTTTTTT.

The chain employs TRBV5-1 and TRBJ2-5; D may be TRBD1 (6 bases). Per the germline V gene, CDR1 is SGHRS and CDR2 is YFSETQ. The CDR3 extends over 14 amino acids. Trimming removed 4 bases from V and 5 bases from J, with 15 bases in between. Written as DNA, the CDR3 is TGCGCCAGCAGCAACCGACAGGATCGGGAGACCCAGTACTTC. This encodes CASSNRQDRETQYF. The full variable domain, with the rest looked up from reference TRBV5-1 and TRBJ2-5, is KAGVTQTPRYLIKTRGQQVTLSCSPISGHRSVSWYQQTPGQGLQFLFEYFSETQRNKGNFPGRFSGRQFSNSRSEMNVSTLELGDSALYLCASSNRQDRETQYFGPGTRLLVL.